These 10 T cell receptor beta chains were sequenced from one sample in a study of response to subunit inactivated influenza vaccine. TCRdb itself ran the RT-PCR reads through MiXCR, one entry per CDR3 protein. The sample records just under 550,000 distinct CDR3 sequences, around 21% being singletons. This same sample was also part of a study on T cells expressing NK-cell markers. That publication notes: In generating TCR beta cDNA, 5'RACE template switching with UMIs was used.

The sequencing here drew on CD4+ T cells sorted from PBMCs, taken roughly 12 days after vaccination. The source of these receptors is a middle-aged man who received an inactivated influenza vaccine.

This clonotype was detected a few times. The CDR3 region is CASSGERRETQYF. CDR3 nucleotides: TGTGCCAGCAGCGGCGAACGGCGTGAGACCCAGTACTTC. The chain recombines TRBV2 with TRBJ2-5; no firm D call. The CDR3 length is 13 residues. V was trimmed by 6 bases and J by 5 bases, leaving 13 bases between them. Germline V gives CDR1 SNHLY, CDR2 FYNNEI.

This clonotype showed up just a few times. This rearrangement joins TRBV3-1 to TRBJ1-2; D is uncertain. V was pared by 3 bases and J by 7 bases, with 9 bases between. This CDR3 contains 12 residues. Germline assignment: CDR1 LGHDT and CDR2 YNNKEL (reference sequence). The CDR3 DNA follows: TGTGCCAGCAGCCACCAAGCCGGTGGCTACACCTTC. Protein: CASSHQAGGYTF.

The rearrangement joins TRBV5-6 to TRBJ1-2; 7 positions match TRBD1. There are 13 residues in the CDR3. With V trimmed by 3 bases and J by 7 bases, 6 bases remained unmatched. Looked up from germline, CDR1 is SGHDT and CDR2 is YYEEEE. The CDR3 loop reads CASSYRGFAGYTF. Written as DNA, the CDR3 is TGTGCCAGCAGCTACAGGGGATTTGCTGGCTACACCTTC.

A few counts support this clonotype. V usage is TRBV7-2 and J usage is TRBJ2-1; 7 bases are shared with TRBD2. CDR1 SGHTA and CDR2 FQGNSA come from the germline V gene. This CDR3 spans 15 amino acids. With 5 bases clipped from V and 9 bases from J, the junction kept 13 bases outside the gene matches. The CDR3 sequence is CASSRRGGSPSEQFF. In nucleotides, the CDR3 is TGTGCCAGCAGCCGGAGAGGCGGGAGTCCTAGTGAGCAGTTCTTC.

This clonotype was detected only a few times. The chain carries TRBV10-3 and TRBJ1-1; D is ambiguous. CDR3 length: 13 amino acids. Germline values: CDR1 ENHRY, CDR2 SYGVKD. V was trimmed by 8 bases and J by 6 bases, leaving 16 bases between them. The CDR3 bases are TGTGCCATCCAGCTTGGGGAACGGTCTGAAGCTTTCTTT. This codes for CAIQLGERSEAFF.

This clonotype was detected only a few times. The rearrangement links TRBV20-1 to TRBJ2-7; 7 bases agree with TRBD1. Per germline, CDR1 DFQATT and CDR2 SNEGSKA (reference sequence). The CDR3 contains 15 residues. The J segment lost 3 bases and the V segment lost 0 bases, leaving 8 bases of the junction unmatched. CDR3 nucleotide sequence: TGCAGTGCTAGAGATAAAAACAGGGGCTACTACGAGCAGTACTTC. Translation: CSARDKNRGYYEQYF.

V gene TRBV7-9 combines with J gene TRBJ2-5; D gene unclear. Trimming took 9 bases from V and 0 from J, leaving 11 bases between them. The CDR3 loop spans 13 amino acids. CDR1 is SEHNR, CDR2 FQNEAQ, per germline (reference sequence). CDR3 amino acids: CASSKGNQETQYF. The DNA for the CDR3 is TGTGCCAGTAGTAAGGGAAACCAAGAGACCCAGTACTTC.

The chain links TRBV6-6 to TRBJ1-2, with a tentative D call TRBD1 (6 bases). The CDR3 runs to 10 residues. Germline values: CDR1 MNHNY, CDR2 SVGAGI (reference sequence). The CDR3 DNA is TGTGCAACCAGGGGATATGGCTACACCTTC. Protein sequence: CATRGYGYTF.

The rearrangement links TRBV20-1 to TRBJ2-3; no clear D gene. The germline CDR1 and CDR2 sequences are DFQATT and SNEGSKA (reference sequence). The CDR3 sequence is 14 residues long. V dropped 3 bases and J dropped 0 bases, with 10 bases sitting between them. For the CDR3, the DNA is TGCAGTGCTAGTAGTTTGGGAAGCACAGATACGCAGTATTTT. It specifies CSASSLGSTDTQYF.

This chain joins TRBV7-2 and TRBJ2-1; 8 bases line up with TRBD2. From germline, CDR1 is SGHTA and CDR2 FQGNSA. The CDR3 spans 16 residues. The V gene end was trimmed by 6 bases and the J gene end by 1 base; junction bases not matched to a gene: 8. CDR3 DNA: TGTGCCAGCAGTTCACGGGGGGGCGGTTCCTACAATGAGCAGTTCTTC. It yields the protein CASSSRGGGSYNEQFF.